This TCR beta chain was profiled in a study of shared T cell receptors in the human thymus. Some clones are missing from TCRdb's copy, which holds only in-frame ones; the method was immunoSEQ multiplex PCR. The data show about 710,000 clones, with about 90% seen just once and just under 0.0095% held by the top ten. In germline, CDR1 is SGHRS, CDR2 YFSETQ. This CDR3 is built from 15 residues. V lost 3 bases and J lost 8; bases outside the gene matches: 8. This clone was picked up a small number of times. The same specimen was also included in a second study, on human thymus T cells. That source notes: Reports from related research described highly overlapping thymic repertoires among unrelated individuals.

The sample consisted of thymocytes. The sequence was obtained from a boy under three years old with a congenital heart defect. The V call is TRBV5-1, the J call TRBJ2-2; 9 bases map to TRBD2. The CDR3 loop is CASSSPGLADGELFF. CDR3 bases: TGCGCCAGCAGCTCGCCGGGACTAGCTGATGGGGAGCTGTTTTTT. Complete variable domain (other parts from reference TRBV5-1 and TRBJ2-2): KAGVTQTPRYLIKTRGQQVTLSCSPISGHRSVSWYQQTPGQGLQFLFEYFSETQRNKGNFPGRFSGRQFSNSRSEMNVSTLELGDSALYLCASSSPGLADGELFFGEGSRLTVL.